This T cell receptor beta chain was obtained from a study of T-cell memory formation after mild COVID-19. General study results and limits: Shrinking CD4+ clones resided mostly in CM and EM, and CD8+ ones in EMRA.

A 5'RACE reaction primed in the constant segment made cDNA libraries of TCR alpha and TCR beta, and these carried sample barcodes and UMIs. TCRdb re-called the 5' RACE reads with MiXCR, one entry per CDR3 protein. The sample contains 120,000 to 150,000 distinct CDR3 sequences, about 6% of which appear only once. This clonotype appeared a few times. Its antigen remains unidentified. CDR1 MNHEY and CDR2 SMNVEV come from the germline V gene (reference sequence). Trimming removed 7 bases from V and 3 bases from J; junction bases left unmatched: 8. The CDR3 spans 14 residues. This chain uses TRBV27 with TRBJ2-7; 8 nucleotides line up with TRBD2. The receptor's source is an adult woman who had mild COVID-19 (a few samples of this study predate the infection). Cell type and time point are not known. The sequenced sample consisted of PBMCs or a T cell subset sorted from them (not recorded which). CDR3 in DNA: TGTGCCAGCACCCTCCGGGGGGGCTACTACGAGCAGTACTTC. Translation gives CASTLRGGYYEQYF.